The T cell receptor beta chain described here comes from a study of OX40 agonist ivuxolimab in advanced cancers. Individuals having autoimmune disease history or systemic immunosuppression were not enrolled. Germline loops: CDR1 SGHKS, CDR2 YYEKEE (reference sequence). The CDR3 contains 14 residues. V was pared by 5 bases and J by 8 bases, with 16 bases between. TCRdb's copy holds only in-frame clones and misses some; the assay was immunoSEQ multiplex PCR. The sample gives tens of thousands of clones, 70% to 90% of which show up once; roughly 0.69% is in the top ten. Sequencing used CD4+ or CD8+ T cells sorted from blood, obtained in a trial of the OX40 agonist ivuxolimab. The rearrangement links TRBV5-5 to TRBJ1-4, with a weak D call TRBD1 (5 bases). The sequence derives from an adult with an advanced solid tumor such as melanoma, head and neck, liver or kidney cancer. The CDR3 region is CASSRTGGSEKLFF. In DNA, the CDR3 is TGTGCCAGCAGTCGAACCGGGGGAAGCGAAAAACTGTTTTTT. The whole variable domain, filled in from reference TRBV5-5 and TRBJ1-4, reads DAGVTQSPTHLIKTRGQQVTLRCSPISGHKSVSWYQQVLGQGPQFIFQYYEKEERGRGNFPDRFSARQFPNYSSELNVNALLLGDSALYLCASSRTGGSEKLFFGSGTQLSVL.